Listed here are 28 T cell receptor beta chains from one sample, sequenced in a study of PD-L1 blockade in urothelial cancer. The method was immunoSEQ multiplex PCR; TCRdb's version includes in-frame clones alone and lacks a portion of them. The sample has nearly 35,000 clones; nearly 85% are singletons. As to time point: pretreatment peripheral blood. Sequenced material: PBMCs, taken around atezolizumab (anti-PD-L1) treatment. The receptors stem from a man aged 60 to 69 with urothelial cancer.

Remarks on this clone: Other DNA sequences in the sample encode the same CDR3. The J gene is TRBJ1-5, the V gene TRBV5-1; D is uncertain. CDR1 is SGHRS and CDR2 is YFSETQ in the germline V gene. The germline V and J ends were trimmed by 0 bases and 0 bases, with 7 bases remaining between them. The length of the CDR3 is 15 residues. The CDR3 here is CASSLAPGSNQPQHF. The CDR3 region has the DNA TGCGCCAGCAGCTTGGCCCCAGGTAGCAATCAGCCCCAGCATTTT.

The chain links TRBV11-2 to TRBJ2-2, with 8 positions matching TRBD2. The CDR3 spans 16 residues. Germline V gene sequence: CDR1 SGHAT, CDR2 FQNNGV. The ends lost 5 bases at V and 6 bases at J; junction bases unmatched: 11. In nucleotides, the CDR3 is TGTGCCAGCAGCCCCGTCGGGACTAGGTGGGCCGGGGAGCTGTTTTTT. As protein: CASSPVGTRWAGELFF.

This clone appeared a few times. The chain joins TRBV6-1 to TRBJ1-2; D remains ambiguous. V lost 6 bases, J lost 8 bases, and 19 bases lay in between. There are 14 residues in the CDR3. Per the germline V gene, CDR1 is MNHNS and CDR2 is SASEGT. CDR3 sequence (DNA): TGTGCCAGCAGGACGGGGAGATCCATTGGAGGCTACACCTTC. This codes for CASRTGRSIGGYTF.

In this sample, this clone turned up a few times. The rearrangement uses TRBV5-6 and TRBJ1-1; D ambiguous. CDR1 is SGHDT and CDR2 is YYEEEE in the germline V gene. The CDR3 covers 14 residues. The V end was cut by 0 bases, the J end by 1 base, with 7 bases between. CDR3 DNA: TGTGCCAGCAGCTTGGCCCCATCGAACACTGAAGCTTTCTTT. Translating it yields CASSLAPSNTEAFF.

V is TRBV2 and J is TRBJ2-5; TRBD2 matches 8 bases. With V trimmed by 1 base and J by 2 bases, 12 bases remained unmatched. The CDR3 sequence is 18 residues long. Germline V gene lookup returns CDR1 SNHLY and CDR2 FYNNEI. CDR3 sequence reads: CASSEGLAQGWGQETQYF. CDR3 coding DNA: TGTGCCAGCAGTGAAGGACTAGCGCAGGGTTGGGGACAAGAGACCCAGTACTTC.

The chain carries TRBV5-5 and TRBJ2-1, with 7 bases that match TRBD1. The J segment lost 8 bases and the V segment lost 4 bases, leaving 9 bases of the junction unmatched. Germline V gene data show CDR1 as SGHKS and CDR2 as YYEKEE (reference sequence). The CDR3 is 14 amino acids. CDR3 loop: CASSHPSQGDEQFF. In DNA form, the CDR3 reads TGTGCCAGCAGCCACCCCTCCCAGGGGGATGAGCAGTTCTTC.

V is TRBV18 and J is TRBJ1-4; 7 nucleotides line up with TRBD1. This CDR3 region has 15 residues. Germline CDR1 is KGHSH and CDR2 is LQKENI. Germline trimming cut 3 bases from V and 4 bases from J; bases unmatched to any gene: 5. The CDR3 DNA sequence: TGTGCCAGCTCACCTGGGGACAGTGATAATGAAAAACTGTTTTTT. Amino acid sequence: CASSPGDSDNEKLFF.

The chain carries TRBV5-1 and TRBJ2-5; 9 bases match TRBD2. The CDR3 covers 15 residues. The trim removed 0 bases at V and 9 bases at J, leaving 9 bases unmatched. The germline V gene encodes CDR1 SGHRS and CDR2 YFSETQ. CDR3 DNA sequence: TGCGCCAGCAGCTTGGAGGCTAGCGGGATAGGGTCCCAGTACTTC. Amino acid sequence: CASSLEASGIGSQYF.

The chain is built from TRBV7-3 and TRBJ2-2; D unclear. The CDR3 is made up of 14 amino acids. The V gene lost 6 bases and the J gene lost 2 bases, with 10 bases spanning the gap. The germline V gene has CDR1 SGHTA and CDR2 FQGTGA. The CDR3 sequence is CASRIAQNTGELFF. The CDR3, as DNA: TGTGCCAGCAGAATAGCACAAAACACCGGGGAGCTGTTTTTT.

The chain joins TRBV7-8 to TRBJ2-5; 12 nucleotides agree with TRBD2. Germline-derived CDR1 and CDR2 are SGHVS and FQNEAQ. V lost 5 bases, J lost 4 bases, and 8 bases stayed unmatched. The CDR3 spans 16 residues. The CDR3, as DNA: TGTGCCAGCAGCCTGCTAGCGGGAGGGCCGGGAGAGACCCAGTACTTC. As protein: CASSLLAGGPGETQYF.

This rearrangement joins TRBV5-4 to TRBJ1-6, with D unclear. Germline V gene sequence: CDR1 SGHNT, CDR2 YYREEE (reference sequence). The ends were cut back, 4 bases at V and 6 bases at J, with 20 bases in the middle. This CDR3 has 17 residues. The CDR3 sequence is CASSPPGSEARNSPLHF. CDR3 DNA: TGTGCCAGCAGCCCCCCGGGTTCGGAAGCTCGTAATTCACCCCTCCACTTT.

The V gene is TRBV13, the J gene TRBJ1-1; the D gene is possibly TRBD1 (5 bases). Germline V gene sequence: CDR1 PRHDT, CDR2 FYEKMQ (reference sequence). V was shortened by 2 bases and J by 3 bases, with 10 bases between the two germline ends. This CDR3 contains 14 residues. The CDR3 region has the DNA TGTGCCAGCAGCTTAATAGGGGATCACACTGAAGCTTTCTTT. As protein: CASSLIGDHTEAFF.

The chain links TRBV30 to TRBJ1-5; a possible D gene is TRBD1 (6 bases). Trimming stripped 4 bases from V and 3 bases from J, with 16 bases between. The CDR3 is made up of 15 amino acids. CDR1 is GTSNPN and CDR2 is SVGIG in the germline V gene (reference sequence). The CDR3 loop is CAWKKLDRPNQPQHF. CDR3 sequence (DNA): TGTGCCTGGAAAAAATTGGACAGACCCAATCAGCCCCAGCATTTT. Combining the CDR3 with reference TRBV30 and TRBJ1-5 gives the whole variable domain SQTIHQWPATLVQPVGSPLSLECTVEGTSNPNLYWYRQAAGRGLQLLFYSVGIGQISSEVPQNLSASRPQDRQFILSSKKLLLSDSGFYLCAWKKLDRPNQPQHFGDGTRLSIL.

J is TRBJ2-1 and V is TRBV19, with a possible D match to TRBD2 (7 bases). The V gene lost 4 bases and the J gene lost 3 bases, with 13 bases spanning the gap. Germline CDR1 reads LNHDA; CDR2 reads SQIVND (reference sequence). The CDR3 sequence is 15 residues long. The chain's CDR3 is CASSKRGGIYNEQFF. The CDR3 DNA is TGTGCCAGTAGTAAGAGGGGGGGTATCTACAATGAGCAGTTCTTC.

The rearrangement links TRBV28 to TRBJ1-5, with TRBD1 identical over 10 bases. Germline CDR1 reads MDHEN; CDR2 reads SYDVKM. The V and J ends lost 4 bases and 4 bases, in that order; junction bases with no gene match: 13. This CDR3 is 18 amino acids long. The DNA for the CDR3 is TGTGCCAGCAGTTCCCAAACGGTCTCGGACAGGGGGAATCAGCCCCAGCATTTT. The encoded protein is CASSSQTVSDRGNQPQHF.

The chain links TRBV7-3 to TRBJ2-3; 9 positions match TRBD2. V shed 2 bases and J 0 bases; nucleotides not matched to a gene: 6. The CDR3 totals 17 residues. Germline loops: CDR1 SGHTA, CDR2 FQGTGA. CDR3 in DNA: TGTGCCAGCAGCTTATTCAAGACTAGCGGAAGCACAGATACGCAGTATTTT. It encodes CASSLFKTSGSTDTQYF.

The rearrangement links TRBV10-3 to TRBJ1-1, with a tentative D call TRBD1 (5 bases). The CDR3 runs to 14 residues. CDR1 and CDR2 (germline): ENHRY, SYGVKD. With 3 bases removed from V and 3 bases from J, the gap between germline ends came to 11 bases. The CDR3 is CAISETGSDTEAFF. DNA of the CDR3: TGTGCCATCAGTGAAACAGGTTCGGACACTGAAGCTTTCTTT.

The rearrangement uses TRBV7-3 and TRBJ2-7, with TRBD1 matching over 10 bases. The V gene end was trimmed by 4 bases and the J gene end by 12 bases; junction bases not matched to a gene: 15. Per the germline V gene, CDR1 is SGHTA and CDR2 is FQGTGA. CDR3 length equals 15 residues. CDR3 protein: CASSWTGTGAIRRYF. In DNA form, the CDR3 reads TGTGCCAGCAGCTGGACCGGGACAGGGGCCATCCGCCGGTACTTC.

J is TRBJ1-4 and V is TRBV5-1; 10 nucleotides match TRBD1. Germline V gene sequence: CDR1 SGHRS, CDR2 YFSETQ. CDR3 length: 16 residues. Trimming at V came to 4 bases and at J to 10 bases, leaving 13 bases not matched to a gene. The CDR3 loop is CASSPGTGDSTGKLFF. CDR3 DNA: TGCGCCAGCAGCCCCGGGACAGGGGATTCTACGGGAAAACTGTTTTTT.

Comments on this clone: The sample carries other DNA sequences with the same CDR3. As DNA, the CDR3 is TGTGCCAGCTCATCGAGCTCCTACGAGCAGTACTTC. It yields the protein CASSSSSYEQYF. The chain recombines TRBV18 with TRBJ2-7, with D unresolved. The V end was cut by 5 bases, the J end by 0 bases, with 5 bases between. The CDR3 runs 12 residues. Germline CDR1 and CDR2: KGHSH and LQKENI.

The rearrangement joins TRBV9 to TRBJ2-1; no firm D call. The CDR3 is 16 amino acids. Germline assignment: CDR1 SGDLS and CDR2 YYNGEE. V lost 1 base and J 3 bases, leaving 14 bases between the germline ends. The CDR3 sequence is CASSVLPEPLYNEQFF. In nucleotides, the CDR3 is TGTGCCAGCAGCGTACTTCCGGAGCCCCTCTACAATGAGCAGTTCTTC.

J is TRBJ2-1 and V is TRBV6-5; 9 positions agree with TRBD2. CDR1 is MNHEY and CDR2 is SVGAGI in the germline V gene. V was pared by 6 bases and J by 0 bases, with 3 bases of the junction left unmatched. The CDR3 is 15 amino acids. CDR3 nucleotides: TGTGCCAGCAGGCCTAGCGGGGCCTCCTACAATGAGCAGTTCTTC. Translating gives CASRPSGASYNEQFF.

V is TRBV7-3 and J is TRBJ2-1; D call uncertain. CDR1 SGHTA and CDR2 FQGTGA come from the germline V gene. This CDR3 spans 14 amino acids. V lost 2 bases and J 6 bases, leaving 11 bases between the germline ends. CDR3 in amino acids: CASSLLGTANEQFF. The CDR3 nucleotides are TGTGCCAGCAGCTTACTAGGTACCGCCAATGAGCAGTTCTTC.

This clone showed up just once. The chain links TRBV14 to TRBJ1-2; maybe TRBD1 (5 bases). Germline CDR1 is SGHDN and CDR2 is FVKESK. The CDR3 runs 14 residues. The V end lost 4 bases, the J end lost 7 bases, and 16 bases lay between the germline ends. Here the CDR3 reads CASSPTLTGGGYTF. The CDR3 DNA reads TGTGCCAGCAGCCCTACCTTAACCGGGGGTGGCTACACCTTC.

The chain recombines TRBV6-6 with TRBJ1-5; 9 nucleotides line up with TRBD1. After removal of 7 bases from V and 6 bases from J, the junction contained 10 bases not matched to a gene. This CDR3 is 15 amino acids long. CDR1 is MNHNY, CDR2 SVGAGI, per germline (reference sequence). CDR3 sequence: CASTWTGVEGQPQHF. As DNA, the CDR3 is TGTGCCAGCACCTGGACAGGGGTGGAGGGTCAGCCCCAGCATTTT.

The J gene is TRBJ1-5, the V gene TRBV2, with 9 bases fitting TRBD1. V gave up 5 bases and J gave up 0 bases; unmatched junction bases: 11. This CDR3 has 18 amino acids. Per the germline V gene, CDR1 is SNHLY and CDR2 is FYNNEI. Written as DNA, the CDR3 is TGTGCCAGCAGTCGGGACAGGGTGGGAGGACATAGCAATCAGCCCCAGCATTTT. Residues: CASSRDRVGGHSNQPQHF.

The count of this clone is one. CDR3 DNA: TGTGCCATCAGTGAGTCGGGCAGGGGGGACACTGAAGCTTTCTTT. Translation: CAISESGRGDTEAFF. The rearrangement links TRBV10-3 to TRBJ1-1, with 7 bases lining up with TRBD1. After removal of 0 bases from V and 3 bases from J, the junction contained 4 bases not matched to a gene. The germline CDR1 and CDR2 sequences are ENHRY and SYGVKD. This CDR3 region has 15 residues.

This chain connects TRBV4-1 to TRBJ1-1; D gene uncertain. Trimming took 1 base from V and 5 from J, leaving 14 bases between them. The CDR3 length is 15 residues. Germline assignment: CDR1 MGHRA and CDR2 YSYEKL. CDR3 sequence: CASSQVGGYATEAFF. The CDR3 nucleotides read TGCGCCAGCAGCCAAGTAGGCGGCTACGCGACTGAAGCTTTCTTT.